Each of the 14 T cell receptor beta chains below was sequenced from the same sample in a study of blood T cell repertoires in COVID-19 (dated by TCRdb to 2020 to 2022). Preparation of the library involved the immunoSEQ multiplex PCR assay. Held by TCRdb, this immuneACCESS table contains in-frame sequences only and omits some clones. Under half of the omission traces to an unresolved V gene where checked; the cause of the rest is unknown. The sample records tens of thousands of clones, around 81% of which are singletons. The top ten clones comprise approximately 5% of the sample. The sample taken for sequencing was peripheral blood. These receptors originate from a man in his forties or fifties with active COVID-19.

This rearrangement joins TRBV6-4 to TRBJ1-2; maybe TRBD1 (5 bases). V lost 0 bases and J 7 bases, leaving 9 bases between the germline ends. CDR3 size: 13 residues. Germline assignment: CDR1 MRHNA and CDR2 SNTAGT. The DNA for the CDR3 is TGTGCCAGCAGTGACTCTGACAGTAGTGGCTACACCTTC. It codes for CASSDSDSSGYTF.

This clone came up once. The CDR3 DNA sequence: TGCGCCAGCAGCCAGCTAGCGACTAGCGGGCCCTACGAGCAGTACTTC. This sequence encodes CASSQLATSGPYEQYF. V and J are TRBV4-1 and TRBJ2-7, with 10 bases that match TRBD2. Germline loops: CDR1 MGHRA, CDR2 YSYEKL. With V trimmed by 3 bases and J by 2 bases, 7 bases remained unmatched. This CDR3 is built from 16 residues.

The CDR3 bases are TGTGCCAGCAGCGTAGTTGAGGCAGGGGGAAGTGCTGAAGCTTTCTTT. Amino acid sequence: CASSVVEAGGSAEAFF. The gene calls are TRBV9 and TRBJ1-1; TRBD1 matches 7 bases. The germline V gene encodes CDR1 SGDLS and CDR2 YYNGEE. The CDR3 covers 16 residues. V shed 0 bases, J shed 6 bases, and the junction held 11 bases outside the gene matches.

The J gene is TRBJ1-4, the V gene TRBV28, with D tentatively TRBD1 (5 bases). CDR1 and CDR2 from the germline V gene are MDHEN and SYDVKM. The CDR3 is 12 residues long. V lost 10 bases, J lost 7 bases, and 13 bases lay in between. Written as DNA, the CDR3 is TGTGCCACACAAACCGGGGGTGAAAAACTGTTTTTT. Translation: CATQTGGEKLFF. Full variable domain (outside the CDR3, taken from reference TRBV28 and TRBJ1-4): DVKVTQSSRYLVKRTGEKVFLECVQDMDHENMFWYRQDPGLGLRLIYFSYDVKMKEKGDIPEGYSVSREKKERFSLILESASTNQTSMYLCATQTGGEKLFFGSGTQLSVL.

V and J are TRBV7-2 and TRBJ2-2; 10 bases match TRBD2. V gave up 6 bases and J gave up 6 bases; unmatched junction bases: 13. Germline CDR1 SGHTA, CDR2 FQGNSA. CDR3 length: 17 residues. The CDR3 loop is CASSSRGASGSPGELFF. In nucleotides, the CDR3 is TGTGCCAGCAGTTCACGGGGAGCTAGCGGGAGCCCCGGGGAGCTGTTTTTT.

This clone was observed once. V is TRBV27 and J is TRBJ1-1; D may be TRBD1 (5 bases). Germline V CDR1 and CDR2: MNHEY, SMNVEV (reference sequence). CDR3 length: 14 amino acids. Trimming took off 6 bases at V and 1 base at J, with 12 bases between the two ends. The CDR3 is CASRGLGGNTEAFF. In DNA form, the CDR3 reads TGTGCCAGCAGGGGGCTGGGGGGGAACACTGAAGCTTTCTTT.

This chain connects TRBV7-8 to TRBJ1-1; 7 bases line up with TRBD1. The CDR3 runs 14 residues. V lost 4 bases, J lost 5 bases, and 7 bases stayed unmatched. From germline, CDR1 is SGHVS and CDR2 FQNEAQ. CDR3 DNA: TGTGCCAGCAGCTCAAACAGGGGTTGGACTGAAGCTTTCTTT. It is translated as CASSSNRGWTEAFF.

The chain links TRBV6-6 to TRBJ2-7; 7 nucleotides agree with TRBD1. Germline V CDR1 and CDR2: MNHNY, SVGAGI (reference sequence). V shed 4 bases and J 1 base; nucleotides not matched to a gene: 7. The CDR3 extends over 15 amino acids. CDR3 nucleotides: TGTGCCAGCAGTTCCAAATGGGACAGTTCCTACGAGCAGTACTTC. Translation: CASSSKWDSSYEQYF.

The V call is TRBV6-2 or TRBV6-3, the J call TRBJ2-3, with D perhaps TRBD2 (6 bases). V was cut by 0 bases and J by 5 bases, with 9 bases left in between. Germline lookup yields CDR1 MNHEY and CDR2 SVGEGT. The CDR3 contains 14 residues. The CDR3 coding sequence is TGTGCCAGCAGTTACTCACGGGAGAAAGATACGCAGTATTTT. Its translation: CASSYSREKDTQYF.

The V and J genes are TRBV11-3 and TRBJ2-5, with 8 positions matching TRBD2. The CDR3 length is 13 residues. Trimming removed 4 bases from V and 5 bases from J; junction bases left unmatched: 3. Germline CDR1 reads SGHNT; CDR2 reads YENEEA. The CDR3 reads CASSSSGGETQYF. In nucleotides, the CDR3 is TGTGCCAGCAGCTCGTCGGGGGGGGAGACCCAGTACTTC.

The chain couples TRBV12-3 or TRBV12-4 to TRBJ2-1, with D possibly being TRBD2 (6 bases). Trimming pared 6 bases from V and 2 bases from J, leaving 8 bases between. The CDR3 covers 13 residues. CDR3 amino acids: CASRGGAYNEQFF. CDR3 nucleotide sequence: TGTGCCAGCAGGGGCGGGGCCTACAATGAGCAGTTCTTC.

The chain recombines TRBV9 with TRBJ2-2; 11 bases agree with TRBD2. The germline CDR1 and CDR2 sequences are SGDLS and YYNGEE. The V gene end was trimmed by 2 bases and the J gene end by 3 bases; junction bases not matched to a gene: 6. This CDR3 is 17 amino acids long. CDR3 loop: CASSVPVAGGDTGELFF. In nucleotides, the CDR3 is TGTGCCAGCAGCGTCCCGGTAGCGGGGGGGGACACCGGGGAGCTGTTTTTT.

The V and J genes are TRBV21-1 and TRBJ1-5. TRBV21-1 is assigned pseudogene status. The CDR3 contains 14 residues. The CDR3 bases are TGTGCCAGCAGCCCTAATATGGAGTATCAGCCCCAGCATTTT. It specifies CASSPNMEYQPQHF.

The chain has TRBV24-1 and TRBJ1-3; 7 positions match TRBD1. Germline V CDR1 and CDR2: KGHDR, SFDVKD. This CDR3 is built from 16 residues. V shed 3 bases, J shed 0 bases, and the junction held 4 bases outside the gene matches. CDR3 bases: TGTGCCACCAGTGATGGGACAGCGCTCTCTGGAAACACCATATATTTT. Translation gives CATSDGTALSGNTIYF.